These T cell receptor beta chains were read from a single sample in a study of T cell responses to AZD1222 COVID-19 vaccine. Only in-frame clones appear in the TCRdb table, and some are missing; sequencing was by immunoSEQ multiplex PCR. The repertoire holds some 150,000 clones, with 93% as singletons. The sequencing used peripheral blood, collected on day 0 of AZD1222 vaccination. Receptors were obtained from an adult in good health. Each CDR3 is given with its conserved first and last residue.

V gene: TRBV7-9
CDR3 length: 13
CDR3 protein: CASSLFGQETQYF

V gene: TRBV6-5
CDR3 length: 15
CDR3 protein: CASSAKFSGNQPQHF

V gene: TRBV27
CDR3 length: 15
CDR3 protein: CASSYGRQNTGELFF

V gene: TRBV4-2
CDR3 length: 17
CDR3 protein: CASSQMGTSGNQETQYF

V gene: TRBV6-2/TRBV6-3
CDR3 length: 11
CDR3 protein: CASSVQETQYF

V gene: TRBV5-5
CDR3 length: 13
CDR3 protein: CASSLHQGYEQYF

V gene: TRBV28
CDR3 length: 13
CDR3 protein: CASSLGDPYEAFF

V gene: TRBV19
CDR3 length: 15
CDR3 protein: CASSTPGQGYHEQFF

V gene: TRBV7-9
CDR3 length: 14
CDR3 protein: CASSFQGGRTEAFF

V gene: TRBV5-1
CDR3 length: 16
CDR3 protein: CASSLEVRAVTGELFF

V gene: TRBV7-6
CDR3 length: 19
CDR3 protein: CASSLGPGGPGSGANVLTF

V gene: TRBV5-1
CDR3 length: 14
CDR3 protein: CASSSWGESYEQYF